This T cell receptor (beta chain) derives from a study of T cell responses to AZD1222 COVID-19 vaccine. Regarding the study as a whole: Baseline serology detected seropositivity in only a handful of AZD1222 recipients. Increases in Spike-specific TCR breadth and depth were seen after two AZD1222 doses. A reported finding is that nearly half of spike-specific TCRs target unmutated variant regions. Most donors were white British, females outnumbered males, and clonal diversity was possibly underestimated.

Assay used: immunoSEQ multiplex PCR; TCRdb lists only in-frame clones, some missing. The profile shows fewer than 40,000 clones, approximately 85% of them singletons. From germline, CDR1 is MNHEY and CDR2 SVGAGI. CDR3 length equals 15 residues. V lost 7 bases to trimming and J lost 2 bases; unmatched junction nucleotides: 6. On this clone: No antigen is known for it.

The sample here was peripheral blood, taken 28 days after the second dose of the MenACWY control vaccine. This chain uses TRBV6-5 with TRBJ2-1; 9 bases map to TRBD1. The origin of this receptor is an adult who received the MenACWY meningococcal vaccine as a control. The CDR3 region has the DNA TGTGCCAGCACCCTAGGGACAGGGACCTACAATGAGCAGTTCTTC. Translated, it gives CASTLGTGTYNEQFF.